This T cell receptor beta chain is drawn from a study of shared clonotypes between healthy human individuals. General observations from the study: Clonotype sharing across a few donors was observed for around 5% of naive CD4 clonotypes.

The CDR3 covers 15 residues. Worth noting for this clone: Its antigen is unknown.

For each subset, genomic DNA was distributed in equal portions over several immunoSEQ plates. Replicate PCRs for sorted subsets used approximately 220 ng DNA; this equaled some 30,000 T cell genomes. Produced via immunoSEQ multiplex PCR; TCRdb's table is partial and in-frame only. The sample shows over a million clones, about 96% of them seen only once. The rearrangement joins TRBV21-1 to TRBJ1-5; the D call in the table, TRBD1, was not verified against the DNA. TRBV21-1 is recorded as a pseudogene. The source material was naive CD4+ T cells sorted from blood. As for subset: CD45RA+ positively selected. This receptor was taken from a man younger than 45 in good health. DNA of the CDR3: TGTGCCAGCAGCAAAGGGCCAGGCCCCAATCAGCCCCAGCATTTT. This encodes CASSKGPGPNQPQHF.